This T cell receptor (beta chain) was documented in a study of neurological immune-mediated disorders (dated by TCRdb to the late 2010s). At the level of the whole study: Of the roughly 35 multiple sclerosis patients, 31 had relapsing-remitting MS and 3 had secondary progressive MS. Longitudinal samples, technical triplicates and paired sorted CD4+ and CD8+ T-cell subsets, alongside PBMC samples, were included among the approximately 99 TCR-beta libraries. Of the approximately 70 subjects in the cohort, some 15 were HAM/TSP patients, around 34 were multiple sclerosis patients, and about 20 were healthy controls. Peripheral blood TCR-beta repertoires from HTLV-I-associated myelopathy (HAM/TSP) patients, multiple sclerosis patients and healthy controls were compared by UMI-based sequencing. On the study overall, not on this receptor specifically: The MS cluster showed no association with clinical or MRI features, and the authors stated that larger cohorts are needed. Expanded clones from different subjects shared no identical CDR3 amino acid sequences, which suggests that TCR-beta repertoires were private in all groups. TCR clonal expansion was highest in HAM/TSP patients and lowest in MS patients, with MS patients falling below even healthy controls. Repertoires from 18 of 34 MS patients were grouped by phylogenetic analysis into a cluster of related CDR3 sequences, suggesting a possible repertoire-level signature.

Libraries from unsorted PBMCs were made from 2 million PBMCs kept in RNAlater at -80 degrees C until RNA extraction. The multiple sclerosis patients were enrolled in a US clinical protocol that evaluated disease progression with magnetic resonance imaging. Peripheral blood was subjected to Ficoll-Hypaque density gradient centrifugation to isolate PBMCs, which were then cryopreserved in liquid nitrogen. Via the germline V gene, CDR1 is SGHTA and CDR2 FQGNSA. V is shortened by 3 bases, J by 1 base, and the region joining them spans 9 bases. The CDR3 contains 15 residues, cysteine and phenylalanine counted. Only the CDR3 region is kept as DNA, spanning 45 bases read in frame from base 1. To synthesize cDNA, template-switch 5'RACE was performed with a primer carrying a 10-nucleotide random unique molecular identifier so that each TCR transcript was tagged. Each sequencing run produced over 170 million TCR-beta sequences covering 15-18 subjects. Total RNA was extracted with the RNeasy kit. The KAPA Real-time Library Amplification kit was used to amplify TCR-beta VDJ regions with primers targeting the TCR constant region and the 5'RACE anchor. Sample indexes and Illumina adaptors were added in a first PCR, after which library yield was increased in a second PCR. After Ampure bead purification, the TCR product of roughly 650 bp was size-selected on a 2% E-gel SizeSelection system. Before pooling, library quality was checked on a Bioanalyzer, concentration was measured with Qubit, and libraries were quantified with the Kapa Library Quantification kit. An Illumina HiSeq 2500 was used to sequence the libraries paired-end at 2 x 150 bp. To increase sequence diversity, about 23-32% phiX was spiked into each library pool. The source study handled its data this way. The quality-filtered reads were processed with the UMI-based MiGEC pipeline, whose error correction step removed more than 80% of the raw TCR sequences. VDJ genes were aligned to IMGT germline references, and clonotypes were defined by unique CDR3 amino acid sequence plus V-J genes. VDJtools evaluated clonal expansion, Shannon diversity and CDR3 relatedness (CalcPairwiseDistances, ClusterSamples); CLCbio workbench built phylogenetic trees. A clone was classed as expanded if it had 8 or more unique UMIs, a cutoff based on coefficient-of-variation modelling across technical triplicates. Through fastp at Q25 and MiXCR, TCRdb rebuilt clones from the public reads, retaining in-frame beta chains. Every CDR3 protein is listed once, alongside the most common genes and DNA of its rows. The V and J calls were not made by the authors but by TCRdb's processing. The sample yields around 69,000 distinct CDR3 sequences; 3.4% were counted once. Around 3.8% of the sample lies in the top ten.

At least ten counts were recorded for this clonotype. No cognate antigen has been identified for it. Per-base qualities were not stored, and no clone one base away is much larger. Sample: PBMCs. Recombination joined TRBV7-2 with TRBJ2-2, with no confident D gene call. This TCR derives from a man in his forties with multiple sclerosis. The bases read TGTGCCAGCAGCTTGGGCAGCTTGAACACCGGGGAGCTGTTTTTT. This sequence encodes CASSLGSLNTGELFF.